This T cell receptor beta chain was recovered during a study of shared clonotypes between healthy human individuals. General study findings and limits: Clonotype sharing across donors was expected to vary with sequencing depth.

TCRdb's copy holds only in-frame clones and misses some; the assay was immunoSEQ multiplex PCR. The table lists around 480,000 clones, 60% to 80% of them singletons. A word on this clone: The target antigen is unknown.

V was trimmed by 3 bases and J by 7 bases, leaving 15 bases between them. Germline CDR1 and CDR2: SEHNR and FQNEAQ (reference sequence). The CDR3 consists of 14 residues. This rearrangement joins TRBV7-9 to TRBJ1-1, with a possible D match to TRBD1 (6 bases). Sample: PBMCs. The clonotype originates from a woman aged 40 to 50 in good health. Some clones in this sample may be carry-over from other donors' samples. The CDR3 reads CASSFTGRMGEAFF. CDR3 nucleotides: TGTGCCAGCAGCTTCACAGGGAGGATGGGTGAAGCTTTCTTT.